The 19 T cell receptor beta chains presented below share a single source sample, sequenced in a study of T cells in Graves' hyperthyroidism and ophthalmopathy (dated by TCRdb to about 2019). Libraries were prepared through multiplex PCR. TCRdb shows the sequencer as Illumina HiSeq 2000. TCR beta CDR3 regions were amplified from RNA transcripts. The TCR CDR3 was subjected to a first round of RT-PCR using the HTBI primer set and the Qiagen OneStep RT-PCR kit. TCRdb ran its own pipeline on the public reads, namely fastp trimming at Q25 and MiXCR clone calling, and kept in-frame beta chains. Merged by CDR3 protein, the rows form single entries marked with the most common genes and DNA. This sample gives 500,000 to 650,000 distinct CDR3 sequences in total; approximately 17% of them show up just once. Together, the top ten hold 17% of the sample. The sample consisted of blood. These receptors came from a woman between 18 and 30 years old with Graves' ophthalmopathy.

This clonotype was found many times. The chain links TRBV5-1 to TRBJ2-7, with 14 bases aligning to TRBD2. Germline loops: CDR1 SGHRS, CDR2 YFSETQ. The J segment lost 0 bases and the V segment lost 3 bases, leaving 5 bases of the junction unmatched. The CDR3 spans 17 residues. CDR3 sequence (DNA): TGCGCCAGCAGCTGGGGACTAGCGGGAGTGGACTCCTACGAGCAGTACTTC. It codes for CASSWGLAGVDSYEQYF.

This clonotype was counted a few times. CDR3: CASSFRTGTINNEQFF. CDR3 DNA: TGCGCCAGCAGCTTCCGGACAGGGACTATAAACAATGAGCAGTTCTTC. V is TRBV5-1 and J is TRBJ2-1, with D maybe TRBD1 (8 bases). The V end was cut by 2 bases, the J end by 5 bases, with 17 bases between. The CDR3 extends over 16 amino acids. Germline V gives CDR1 SGHRS, CDR2 YFSETQ.

This clonotype has ten or more counts. V gene TRBV5-1 combines with J gene TRBJ2-7; 9 bases map to TRBD1. The length of the CDR3 is 16 residues. Germline CDR1 SGHRS, CDR2 YFSETQ. The V segment lost 0 bases and the J segment 7 bases; nucleotides outside the gene matches: 11. The CDR3 sequence is CASSLAYLDRGEEQYF. The CDR3 DNA is TGCGCCAGCAGCTTGGCCTATCTGGACAGGGGAGAAGAGCAGTACTTC.

This clonotype was detected ten times or more. The chain is built from TRBV7-2 and TRBJ1-1, with D possibly matching TRBD1 (6 bases). In germline, CDR1 is SGHTA, CDR2 FQGNSA. The CDR3 totals 15 residues. V was clipped by 0 bases and J by 4 bases, with 12 bases between them. CDR3 sequence: CASSLAPGAGTEAFF. The CDR3 nucleotides are TGTGCCAGCAGCTTAGCCCCGGGGGCTGGCACTGAAGCTTTCTTT.

This clonotype was detected ten times or more. V is TRBV12-3 or TRBV12-4 and J is TRBJ1-4; D may be TRBD1 (5 bases). The ends were cut back, 2 bases at V and 5 bases at J, with 12 bases in the middle. This CDR3 region has 15 residues. DNA for the CDR3: TGTGCCAGCAGTTTATTTGTGCAGGGAAATGAAAAACTGTTTTTT. Amino acids: CASSLFVQGNEKLFF.

The sample holds many counts of this clonotype. The chain uses TRBV28 and TRBJ2-7; 8 bases match TRBD1. Germline CDR1 reads MDHEN; CDR2 reads SYDVKM. After removal of 8 bases from V and 8 bases from J, the junction contained 8 bases not matched to a gene. The CDR3 sequence is 12 residues long. CDR3 residues: CASSPQGVKQYF. In DNA, the CDR3 is TGTGCCAGCTCCCCACAGGGGGTGAAGCAGTACTTC.

The sample holds a few counts of this clonotype. The chain couples TRBV2 to TRBJ1-4; 8 nucleotides align to TRBD1. V was pared by 6 bases and J by 7 bases, with 13 bases of the junction left unmatched. This CDR3 has 16 amino acids. CDR1 is SNHLY, CDR2 FYNNEI, per germline. The CDR3 reads CASSHPGQAGSEKLFF. The DNA of the CDR3 is TGTGCCAGCAGCCACCCGGGACAGGCAGGCAGTGAAAAACTGTTTTTT.

This clonotype appeared many times. The chain combines TRBV7-8 with TRBJ2-3, with 12 nucleotides matching TRBD2. Germline CDR1 reads SGHVS; CDR2 reads FQNEAQ. Trimming cost V 5 bases and J 2 bases; bases outside gene matches: 8. This CDR3 comprises 17 residues. The CDR3 bases are TGTGCCAGCAGCCCACCGGGACTAGCGGGTTCCACAGATACGCAGTATTTT. Translated: CASSPPGLAGSTDTQYF. The variable domain in full, completed from reference TRBV7-8 and TRBJ2-3, reads GAGVSQSPRYKVAKRGQDVALRCDPISGHVSLFWYQQALGQGPEFLTYFQNEAQLDKSGLPSDRFFAERPEGSVSTLKIQRTQQEDSAVYLCASSPPGLAGSTDTQYFGPGTRLTVL.

This clonotype has at least ten counts. This CDR3 reads CASRAGVGETQYF. The CDR3 DNA follows: TGTGCCAGCAGGGCAGGGGTGGGAGAGACCCAGTACTTC. V is TRBV7-7 and J is TRBJ2-5; a possible D gene is TRBD1 (6 bases). The V and J ends lost 6 bases and 4 bases respectively, with 12 bases between them. From germline, CDR1 is SSHAT and CDR2 FNYEAQ (reference sequence). This CDR3 comprises 13 residues.

On this clonotype: It may be a read error: a sequence one base away is much more abundant. The chain couples TRBV28 to TRBJ1-6; 7 nucleotides agree with TRBD1. This CDR3 spans 14 amino acids. The germline CDR1 and CDR2 sequences are MDHEN and SYDVKM. Trimming at V came to 11 bases and at J to 8 bases, leaving 12 bases not matched to a gene. CDR3 protein: CAGGPDRLHSPLHF. In DNA, the CDR3 is TGTGCCGGCGGGCCGGACAGGTTACATTCACCCCTCCACTTT.

This clonotype has ten or more counts. CDR3 in amino acids: CASSGGDRGIQPQHF. The CDR3 region has the DNA TGTGCCAGCAGCGGAGGGGACAGGGGAATCCAGCCCCAGCATTTT. The genes are TRBV7-8 and TRBJ1-5, with 10 bases that match TRBD1. This CDR3 has 15 amino acids. Losses at the gene ends were 5 bases for V and 7 bases for J; bases not matched to a gene: 8. CDR1 is SGHVS and CDR2 is FQNEAQ in the germline V gene.

This clonotype was observed at least ten times. The CDR3 DNA reads TGCGCCAGCAGCCCCCCAGGGGCGGCCTACAATGAGCAGTTCTTC. Protein: CASSPPGAAYNEQFF. V gene TRBV5-1 combines with J gene TRBJ2-1, with a weak D call TRBD1 (6 bases). The CDR3 totals 15 residues. Germline CDR1 reads SGHRS; CDR2 reads YFSETQ. V gave up 4 bases and J gave up 2 bases, with 13 bases separating them. The complete variable domain, with remaining parts taken from reference TRBV5-1 and TRBJ2-1, reads KAGVTQTPRYLIKTRGQQVTLSCSPISGHRSVSWYQQTPGQGLQFLFEYFSETQRNKGNFPGRFSGRQFSNSRSEMNVSTLELGDSALYLCASSPPGAAYNEQFFGPGTRLTVL.

This clonotype was seen many times. The rearrangement links TRBV20-1 to TRBJ1-4, with TRBD1 as a possible D gene (6 bases). The CDR3 has 14 amino acids. Germline CDR1 DFQATT, CDR2 SNEGSKA (reference sequence). Trimming removed 0 bases at V and 8 bases at J, with 13 bases between. CDR3: CSARDMTGGEKLFF. CDR3 nucleotide sequence: TGCAGTGCTAGAGATATGACAGGCGGAGAAAAACTGTTTTTT.

This clonotype was observed at least ten times. This chain connects TRBV7-9 to TRBJ2-7; TRBD1 is a possible D gene (6 bases). There are 14 residues in the CDR3. V lost 6 bases to trimming and J lost 4 bases, with 16 bases between them. Germline loops: CDR1 SEHNR, CDR2 FQNEAQ (reference sequence). The CDR3 spells CASSSGQRTYEQYF. CDR3 coding DNA: TGTGCCAGCAGTTCAGGACAGCGAACGTACGAGCAGTACTTC.

CDR3 coding DNA: TGTGCCAGCAGTGTAAGCCCGCGAGGGGCCAACGTCCTGACTTTC. It is translated as CASSVSPRGANVLTF. The V call is TRBV6-1, the J call TRBJ2-6; no reliable D call. V dropped 4 bases and J dropped 4 bases, with 11 bases sitting between them. CDR1 and CDR2 from the germline V gene are MNHNS and SASEGT. The CDR3 has 15 residues.

Many counts were recorded for this clonotype. The gene calls are TRBV28 and TRBJ2-7; the D gene is possibly TRBD2 (5 bases). With 5 bases removed from V and 5 bases from J, the gap between germline ends came to 13 bases. Germline-derived CDR1 and CDR2 are MDHEN and SYDVKM. This CDR3 has 13 residues. The CDR3, as DNA: TGTGCCAGCAGTCCTCAGGACTGGGACGAGCAGTACTTC. Translating it yields CASSPQDWDEQYF. Drawing the rest from reference TRBV28 and TRBJ2-7, the complete variable domain is DVKVTQSSRYLVKRTGEKVFLECVQDMDHENMFWYRQDPGLGLRLIYFSYDVKMKEKGDIPEGYSVSREKKERFSLILESASTNQTSMYLCASSPQDWDEQYFGPGTRLTVT.

This clonotype showed up many times. The chain couples TRBV11-2 to TRBJ1-1, with D maybe TRBD1 (6 bases). The CDR3 is 17 amino acids. The V gene lost 5 bases and the J gene lost 0 bases, with 19 bases spanning the gap. Germline CDR1 and CDR2: SGHAT and FQNNGV. The CDR3 sequence: CASSPLRGGAMNTEAFF. CDR3 nucleotide sequence: TGTGCCAGCAGCCCCCTAAGGGGGGGGGCCATGAACACTGAAGCTTTCTTT.

This clonotype has more than one count but fewer than ten. This chain joins TRBV15 and TRBJ2-1; 7 bases map to TRBD1. Trimming removed 5 bases from V and 3 bases from J; junction bases left unmatched: 7. Germline lookup yields CDR1 LNHNV and CDR2 YYDKDF (reference sequence). The CDR3 is 15 amino acids. The CDR3 is CATSDRDRNYNEQFF. Here the CDR3 DNA reads TGTGCCACCAGCGACCGGGACAGAAACTACAATGAGCAGTTCTTC.

The sample holds a few counts of this clonotype. The chain recombines TRBV10-3 with TRBJ1-6; tentatively, D is TRBD1 (5 bases). With 2 bases removed from V and 16 bases from J, the gap between germline ends came to 12 bases. In germline, CDR1 is ENHRY, CDR2 SYGVKD. The CDR3 has 12 residues. CDR3 coding DNA: TGTGCCATCAGTGAGACGGGGACGAATCTCCACTTT. Protein sequence: CAISETGTNLHF.